This TCR beta chain derives from a study of tissue T cells after allogeneic stem cell transplantation. The study, taken as a whole, reports: Alloreactivity or antigen specificity of tissue TCRs was not determined; some clones might be host cells.

Time point meaning: mouse harvest day 7 after allogeneic transplant. Tail vein injection delivered 10^7 T-cell-depleted bone marrow cells and 10^6 splenic CD5+ T cells. Comment on this clone: The antigen is not known. The gene names here belong to mouse. The read terminates 1 residue before the CDR3 end, so the remaining end is supplied by the germline J gene.

Some clones are missing from TCRdb's copy, which holds only in-frame ones; the method was immunoSEQ multiplex PCR. The sample lists 6,500 to 8,000 clones; 50% to 55% were seen once. The CDR3 has 15 amino acids. The V gene's germline CDR1 is LGHNA and CDR2 YNLKQL (reference sequence). Trimming left V 5 bases short and J 0 bases short, with 12 bases between. V and J are TRBV5 and TRBJ2-3, with D hard to call. The origin of this receptor is a female BALB/c mouse given C57BL/6 T cells with graft-versus-host disease after an allogeneic hematopoietic cell transplant. The source material was gut tissue. CDR3 bases read: TGTGCCAGCAGCAAGAAGGAATCTAGTGCAGAAACGCTGTAT. It translates to CASSKKESSAETLY. The whole CDR3 region reads CASSKKESSAETLYF.